This record concerns one T cell receptor beta chain sequence. The CDR3 covers 13 residues. CDR1 KGHSH and CDR2 LQKENI come from the germline V gene. The V and J ends lost 5 bases and 3 bases respectively, with 10 bases between them. This specimen comes from a study of blood T cell repertoires in COVID-19. Original methodology: For nucleated cells, counts were estimated from reference gene primer amplification. Sequencing used immunoSEQ multiplex PCR; TCRdb keeps in-frame clones, though not all of them. V, J and clone size were drawn from that table, and D and trimming were deduced from the DNA. The sample has about 190,000 clones, around 78% seen once.

Sequencing was done on a sample of peripheral blood. The sequence was obtained from a woman of 80 years or more with active or convalescent COVID-19. The J gene is TRBJ1-1, the V gene TRBV18; D not certain. Here the CDR3 DNA reads TGTGCCAGCTCAAGTGCTCGGGACACTGAAGCTTTCTTT. Translation gives CASSSARDTEAFF.